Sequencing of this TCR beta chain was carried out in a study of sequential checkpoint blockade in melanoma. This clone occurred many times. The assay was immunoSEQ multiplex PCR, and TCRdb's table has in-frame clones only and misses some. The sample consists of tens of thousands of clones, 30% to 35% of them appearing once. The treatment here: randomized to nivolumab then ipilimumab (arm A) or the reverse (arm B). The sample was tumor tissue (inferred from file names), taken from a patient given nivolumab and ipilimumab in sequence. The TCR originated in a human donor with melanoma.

The CDR3 nucleotides are TGTGCCAGCAGCTTACAGGGGATGGGCGCTAATGAAAAACTGTTTTTT. It codes for CASSLQGMGANEKLFF. This chain uses TRBV11-3 with TRBJ1-4; D might be TRBD1 (6 bases). Germline V gene lookup returns CDR1 SGHNT and CDR2 YENEEA. The CDR3 extends over 16 amino acids. The ends were cut back, 2 bases at V and 3 bases at J, with 13 bases in the middle. Together with reference TRBV11-3 and TRBJ1-4, the CDR3 gives the full variable domain: EAGVVQSPRYKIIEKKQPVAFWCNPISGHNTLYWYLQNLGQGPELLIRYENEEAVDDSQLPKDRFSAERLKGVDSTLKIQPAELGDSAVYLCASSLQGMGANEKLFFGSGTQLSVL.